This TCR beta chain was sequenced in a study of CD8 T cells in Susac syndrome. When the RNA was reverse transcribed, random hexamers were used with an input of about 0.45 to 1 ug. TCRdb ran MiXCR on the immunoSEQ multiplex PCR reads and lists one entry per CDR3 protein. The sample lists 130,000 to 150,000 distinct CDR3 sequences; nearly 97% were seen once. The CDR3 sequence is 13 residues long. Trimming took off 6 bases at V and 5 bases at J, with 13 bases between the two ends. Sequencing was carried out using CD4+ T cells from PBMCs. This TCR was recovered from a human donor with Susac syndrome. The chain recombines TRBV12-3 or TRBV12-4 with TRBJ1-2; D unclear. CDR3 coding DNA: TGTGCCAGCAGCCAGGACGGCCCTTATGGCTACACCTTC. This encodes CASSQDGPYGYTF.